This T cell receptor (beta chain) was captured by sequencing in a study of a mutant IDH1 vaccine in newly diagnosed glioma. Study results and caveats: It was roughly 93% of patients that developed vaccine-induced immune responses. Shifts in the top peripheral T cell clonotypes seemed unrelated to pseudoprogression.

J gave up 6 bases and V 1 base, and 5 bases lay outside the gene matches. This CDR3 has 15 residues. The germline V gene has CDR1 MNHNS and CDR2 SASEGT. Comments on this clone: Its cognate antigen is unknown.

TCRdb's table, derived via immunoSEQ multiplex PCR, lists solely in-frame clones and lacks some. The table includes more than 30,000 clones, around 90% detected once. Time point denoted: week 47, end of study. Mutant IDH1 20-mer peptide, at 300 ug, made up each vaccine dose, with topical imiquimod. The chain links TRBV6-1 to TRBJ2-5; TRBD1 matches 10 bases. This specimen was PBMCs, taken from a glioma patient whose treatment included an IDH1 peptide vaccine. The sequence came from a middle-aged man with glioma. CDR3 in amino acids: CASSEVRQGAKTQYF. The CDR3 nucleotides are TGTGCCAGCAGTGAAGTTCGACAGGGGGCGAAGACCCAGTACTTC.